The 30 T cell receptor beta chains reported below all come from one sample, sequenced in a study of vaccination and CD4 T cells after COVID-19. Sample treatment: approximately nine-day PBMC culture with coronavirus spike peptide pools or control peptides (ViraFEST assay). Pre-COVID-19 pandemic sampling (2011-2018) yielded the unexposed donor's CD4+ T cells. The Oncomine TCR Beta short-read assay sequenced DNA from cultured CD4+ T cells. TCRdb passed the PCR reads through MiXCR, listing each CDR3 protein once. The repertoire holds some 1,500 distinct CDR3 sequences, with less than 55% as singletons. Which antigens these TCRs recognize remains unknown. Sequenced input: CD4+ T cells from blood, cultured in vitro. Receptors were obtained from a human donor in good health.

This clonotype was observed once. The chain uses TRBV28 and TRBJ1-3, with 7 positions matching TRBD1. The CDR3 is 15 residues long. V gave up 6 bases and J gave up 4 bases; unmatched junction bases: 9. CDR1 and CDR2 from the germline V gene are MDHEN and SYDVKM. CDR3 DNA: TGTGCCAGCAGAATACAGGGGTCAGGGGGAAACACCATATATTTT. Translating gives CASRIQGSGGNTIYF.

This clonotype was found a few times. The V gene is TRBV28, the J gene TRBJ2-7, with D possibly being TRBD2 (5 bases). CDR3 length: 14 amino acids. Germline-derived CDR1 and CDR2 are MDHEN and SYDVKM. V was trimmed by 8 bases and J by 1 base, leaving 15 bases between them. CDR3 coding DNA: TGTGCCAGCGGTGCAGGAGGTTCGTCCTACGAGCAGTACTTC. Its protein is CASGAGGSSYEQYF.

CDR3 residues: CSVEGADGYTF. In nucleotides, the CDR3 is TGCAGCGTTGAAGGGGCTGATGGCTACACCTTC. The gene calls are TRBV29-1 and TRBJ1-2; D ambiguous. The CDR3 extends over 11 amino acids. The germline CDR1 and CDR2 sequences are SQVTM and ANQGSEA. Trimming pared 1 base from V and 6 bases from J, leaving 6 bases between.

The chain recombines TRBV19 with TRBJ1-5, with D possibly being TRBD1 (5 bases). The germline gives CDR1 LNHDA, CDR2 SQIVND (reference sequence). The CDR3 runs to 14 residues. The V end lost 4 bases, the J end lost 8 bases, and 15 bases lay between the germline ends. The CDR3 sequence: CASSKDSDVKPQHF. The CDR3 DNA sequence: TGTGCCAGTAGTAAAGACAGCGACGTAAAGCCCCAGCATTTT.

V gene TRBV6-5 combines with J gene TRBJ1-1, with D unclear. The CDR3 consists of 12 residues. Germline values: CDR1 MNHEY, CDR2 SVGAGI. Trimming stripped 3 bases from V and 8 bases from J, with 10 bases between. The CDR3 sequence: CASSYKVGEAFF. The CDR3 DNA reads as TGTGCCAGCAGTTATAAGGTCGGCGAAGCTTTCTTT.

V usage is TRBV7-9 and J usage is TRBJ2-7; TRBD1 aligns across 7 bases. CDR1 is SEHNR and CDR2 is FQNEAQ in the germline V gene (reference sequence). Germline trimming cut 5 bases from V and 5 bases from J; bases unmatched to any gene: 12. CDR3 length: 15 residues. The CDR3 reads CASSQGQAPDHEQYF. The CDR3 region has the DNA TGTGCCAGCAGCCAAGGACAGGCTCCCGATCACGAGCAGTACTTC.

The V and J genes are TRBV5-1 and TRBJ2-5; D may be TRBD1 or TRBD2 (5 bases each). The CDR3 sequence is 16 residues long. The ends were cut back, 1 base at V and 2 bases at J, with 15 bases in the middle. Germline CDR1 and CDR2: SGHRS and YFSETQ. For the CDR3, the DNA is TGCGCCAGCAGCTTGTCTCCCGGGGCAGGGCAAGAGACCCAGTACTTC. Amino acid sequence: CASSLSPGAGQETQYF.

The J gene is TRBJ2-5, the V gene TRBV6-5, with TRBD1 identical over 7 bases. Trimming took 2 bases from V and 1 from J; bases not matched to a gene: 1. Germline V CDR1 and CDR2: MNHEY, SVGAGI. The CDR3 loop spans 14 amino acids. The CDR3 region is CASSYDRAQETQYF. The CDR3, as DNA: TGTGCCAGCAGTTACGACAGGGCCCAAGAGACCCAGTACTTC.

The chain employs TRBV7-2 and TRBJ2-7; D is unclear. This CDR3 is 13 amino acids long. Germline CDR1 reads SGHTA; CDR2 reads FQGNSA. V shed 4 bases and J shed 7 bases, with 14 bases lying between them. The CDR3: CASSSWAPSEQYF. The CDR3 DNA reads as TGTGCCAGCAGCTCGTGGGCCCCCTCGGAGCAGTACTTC.

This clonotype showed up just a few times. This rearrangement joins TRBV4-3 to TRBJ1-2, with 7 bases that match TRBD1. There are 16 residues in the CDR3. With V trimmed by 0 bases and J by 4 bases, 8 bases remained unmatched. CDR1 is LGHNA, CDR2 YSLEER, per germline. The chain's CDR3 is CASSQDVNRGIYGYTF. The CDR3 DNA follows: TGCGCCAGCAGCCAAGACGTTAACAGGGGAATCTATGGCTACACCTTC.

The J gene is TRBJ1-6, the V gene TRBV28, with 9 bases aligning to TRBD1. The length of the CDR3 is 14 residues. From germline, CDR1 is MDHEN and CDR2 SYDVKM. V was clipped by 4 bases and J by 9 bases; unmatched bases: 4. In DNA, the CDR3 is TGTGCCAGCAGTTCCGGGACAGGGAGTTCACCCCTCCACTTT. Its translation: CASSSGTGSSPLHF. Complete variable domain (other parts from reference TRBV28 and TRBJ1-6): DVKVTQSSRYLVKRTGEKVFLECVQDMDHENMFWYRQDPGLGLRLIYFSYDVKMKEKGDIPEGYSVSREKKERFSLILESASTNQTSMYLCASSSGTGSSPLHFGNGTRLTVT.

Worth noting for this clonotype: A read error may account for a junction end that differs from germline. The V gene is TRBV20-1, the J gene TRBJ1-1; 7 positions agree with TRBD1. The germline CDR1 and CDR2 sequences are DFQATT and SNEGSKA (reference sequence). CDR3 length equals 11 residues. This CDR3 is CSARGTGVPIF. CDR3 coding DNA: TGCAGTGCTAGGGGCACAGGGGTCCCTATCTTT.

CDR3 DNA sequence: TGTGCCAGCAGTAGACAGGGAAACACTGAAGCTTTCTTT. Residues: CASSRQGNTEAFF. V and J are TRBV2 and TRBJ1-1, with 7 bases fitting TRBD1. Germline V gene lookup returns CDR1 SNHLY and CDR2 FYNNEI. The CDR3 is made up of 13 amino acids. J was trimmed by 2 bases and V by 5 bases; bases with no gene match: 2.

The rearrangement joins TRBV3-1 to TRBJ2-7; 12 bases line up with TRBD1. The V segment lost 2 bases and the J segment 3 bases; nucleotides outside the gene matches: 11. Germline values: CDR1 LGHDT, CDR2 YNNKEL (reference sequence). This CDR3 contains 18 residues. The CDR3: CASSQRLPGQGADYEQYF. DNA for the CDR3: TGTGCCAGCAGCCAACGACTACCGGGACAGGGGGCTGACTACGAGCAGTACTTC.

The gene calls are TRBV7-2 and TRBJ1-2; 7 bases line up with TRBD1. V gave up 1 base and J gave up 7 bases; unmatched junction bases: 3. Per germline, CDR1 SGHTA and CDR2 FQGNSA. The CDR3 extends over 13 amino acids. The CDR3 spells CASSLDRQGGYTF. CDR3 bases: TGTGCCAGCAGCTTAGACCGACAGGGTGGCTACACCTTC.

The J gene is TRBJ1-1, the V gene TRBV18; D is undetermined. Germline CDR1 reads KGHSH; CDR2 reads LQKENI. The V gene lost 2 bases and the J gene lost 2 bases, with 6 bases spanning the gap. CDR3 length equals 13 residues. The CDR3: CASSPLDNTEAFF. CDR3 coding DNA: TGTGCCAGCTCACCATTGGATAACACTGAAGCTTTCTTT.

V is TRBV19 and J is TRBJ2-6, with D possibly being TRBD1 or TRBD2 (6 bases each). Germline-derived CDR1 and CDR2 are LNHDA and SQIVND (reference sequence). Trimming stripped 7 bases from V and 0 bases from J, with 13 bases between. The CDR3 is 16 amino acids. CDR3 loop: CASKYREASGANVLTF. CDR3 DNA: TGTGCCAGTAAGTACAGGGAGGCCTCTGGGGCCAACGTCCTGACTTTC.

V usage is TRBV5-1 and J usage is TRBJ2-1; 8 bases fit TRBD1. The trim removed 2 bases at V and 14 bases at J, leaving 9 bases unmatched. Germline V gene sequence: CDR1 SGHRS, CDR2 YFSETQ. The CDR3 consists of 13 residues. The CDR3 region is CASSFPTTGAEFF. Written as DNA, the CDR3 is TGCGCCAGCAGCTTTCCTACGACAGGGGCGGAGTTCTTC.

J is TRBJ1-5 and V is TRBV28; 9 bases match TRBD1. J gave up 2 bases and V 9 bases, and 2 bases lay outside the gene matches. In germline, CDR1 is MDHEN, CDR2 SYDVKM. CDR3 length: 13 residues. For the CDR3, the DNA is TGTGCCAGTAGACAGGGGGGCAATCAGCCCCAGCATTTT. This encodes CASRQGGNQPQHF.

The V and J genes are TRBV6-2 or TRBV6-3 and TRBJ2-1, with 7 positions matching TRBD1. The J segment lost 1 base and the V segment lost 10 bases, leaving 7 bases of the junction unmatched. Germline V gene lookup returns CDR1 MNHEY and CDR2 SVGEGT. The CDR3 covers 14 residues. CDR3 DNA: TGTGCCACCCACGAGACAGGGTCCTACAATGAGCAGTTCTTC. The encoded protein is CATHETGSYNEQFF.

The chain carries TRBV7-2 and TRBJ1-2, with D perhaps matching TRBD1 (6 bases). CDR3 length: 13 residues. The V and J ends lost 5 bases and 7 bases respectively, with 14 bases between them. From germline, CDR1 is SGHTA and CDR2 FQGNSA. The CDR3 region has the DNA TGTGCCAGCAGCCCGGCTCGAGGGGGTGGCTACACCTTC. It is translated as CASSPARGGGYTF.

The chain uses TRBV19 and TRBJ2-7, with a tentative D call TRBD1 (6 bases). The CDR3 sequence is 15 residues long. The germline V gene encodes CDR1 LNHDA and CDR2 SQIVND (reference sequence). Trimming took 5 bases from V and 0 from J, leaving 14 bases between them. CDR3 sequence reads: CASSPLDRSSYEQYF. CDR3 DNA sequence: TGTGCCAGTAGTCCTCTCGACAGGAGCTCCTACGAGCAGTACTTC.

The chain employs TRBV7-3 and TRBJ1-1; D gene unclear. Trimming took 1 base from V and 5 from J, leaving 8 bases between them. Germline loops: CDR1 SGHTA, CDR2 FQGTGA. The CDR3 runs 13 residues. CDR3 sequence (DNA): TGTGCCAGCAGCTTAAACCCCGGGACTGAAGCTTTCTTT. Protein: CASSLNPGTEAFF.

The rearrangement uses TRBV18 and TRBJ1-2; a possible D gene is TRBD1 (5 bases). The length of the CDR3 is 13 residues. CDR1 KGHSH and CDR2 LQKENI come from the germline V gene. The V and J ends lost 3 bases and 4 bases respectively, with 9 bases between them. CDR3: CASSPVQGYGYTF. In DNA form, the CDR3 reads TGTGCCAGCTCACCCGTCCAGGGCTATGGCTACACCTTC.

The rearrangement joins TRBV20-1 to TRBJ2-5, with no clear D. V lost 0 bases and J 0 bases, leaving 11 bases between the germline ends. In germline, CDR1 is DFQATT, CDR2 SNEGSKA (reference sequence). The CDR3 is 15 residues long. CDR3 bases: TGCAGTGCTAGAGACAGAACGGTGTACCAAGAGACCCAGTACTTC. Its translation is CSARDRTVYQETQYF.

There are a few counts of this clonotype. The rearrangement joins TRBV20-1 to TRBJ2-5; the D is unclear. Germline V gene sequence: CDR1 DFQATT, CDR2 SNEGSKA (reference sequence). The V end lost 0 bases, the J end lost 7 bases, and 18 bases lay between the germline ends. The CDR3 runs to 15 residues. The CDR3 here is CSARDARTQLGTQYF. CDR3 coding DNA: TGCAGTGCTAGAGACGCTAGGACCCAGCTGGGGACCCAGTACTTC.

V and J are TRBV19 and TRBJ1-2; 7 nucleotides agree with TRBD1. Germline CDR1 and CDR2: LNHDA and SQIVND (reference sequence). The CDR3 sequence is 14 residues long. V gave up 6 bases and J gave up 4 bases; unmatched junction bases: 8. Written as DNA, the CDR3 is TGTGCCAGTAGACGACAGGGTGATCGCTATGGCTACACCTTC. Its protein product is CASRRQGDRYGYTF. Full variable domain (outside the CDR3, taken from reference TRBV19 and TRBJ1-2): DGGITQSPKYLFRKEGQNVTLSCEQNLNHDAMYWYRQDPGQGLRLIYYSQIVNDFQKGDIAEGYSVSREKKESFPLTVTSAQKNPTAFYLCASRRQGDRYGYTFGSGTRLTVV.

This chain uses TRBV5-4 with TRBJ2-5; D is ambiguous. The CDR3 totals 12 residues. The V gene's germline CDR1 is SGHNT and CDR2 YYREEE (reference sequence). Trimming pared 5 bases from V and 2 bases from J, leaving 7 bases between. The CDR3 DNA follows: TGTGCCAGCAGTCAACCACAAGAGACCCAGTACTTC. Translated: CASSQPQETQYF.

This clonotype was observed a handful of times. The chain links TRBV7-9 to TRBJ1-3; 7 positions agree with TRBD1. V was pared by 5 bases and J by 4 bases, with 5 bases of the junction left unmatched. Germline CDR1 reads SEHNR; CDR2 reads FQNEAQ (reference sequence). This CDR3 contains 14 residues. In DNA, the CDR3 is TGTGCCAGCAGCAAGGGACAGCAAGGAAACACCATATATTTT. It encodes CASSKGQQGNTIYF.

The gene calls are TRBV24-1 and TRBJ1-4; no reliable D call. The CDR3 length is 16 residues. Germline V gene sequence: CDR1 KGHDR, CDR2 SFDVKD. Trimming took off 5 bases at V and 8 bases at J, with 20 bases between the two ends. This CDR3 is CATSGGVSSGGEKLFF. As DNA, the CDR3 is TGTGCCACCAGTGGCGGCGTTAGCTCGGGAGGGGAAAAACTGTTTTTT.